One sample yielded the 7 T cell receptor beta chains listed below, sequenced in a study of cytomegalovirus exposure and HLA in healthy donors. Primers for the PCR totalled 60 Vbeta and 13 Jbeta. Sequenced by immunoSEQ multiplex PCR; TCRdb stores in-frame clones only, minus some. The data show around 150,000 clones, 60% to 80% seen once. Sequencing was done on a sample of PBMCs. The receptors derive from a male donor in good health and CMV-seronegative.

Here the CDR3 DNA reads TGTGCCAGCAAGCAGACCTCTAGCGGGATTAAGGCGGAGCAGTTCTTC. Amino acids: CASKQTSSGIKAEQFF. V gene TRBV2 combines with J gene TRBJ2-1; 9 positions agree with TRBD2. CDR3 length: 16 residues. The trim removed 7 bases at V and 10 bases at J, leaving 17 bases unmatched. The germline V gene encodes CDR1 SNHLY and CDR2 FYNNEI. The variable domain in full, with the rest retrieved from reference TRBV2 and TRBJ2-1, is EPEVTQTPSHQVTQMGQEVILRCVPISNHLYFYWYRQILGQKVEFLVSFYNNEISEKSEIFDDQFSVERPDGSNFTLKIRSTKLEDSAMYFCASKQTSSGIKAEQFFGPGTRLTVL.

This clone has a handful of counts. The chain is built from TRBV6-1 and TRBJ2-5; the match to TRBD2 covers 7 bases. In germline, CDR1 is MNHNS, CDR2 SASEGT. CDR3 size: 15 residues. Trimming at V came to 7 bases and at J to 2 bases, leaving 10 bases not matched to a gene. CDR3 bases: TGTGCCAGCATGGGGCGGGAGAGAGGGCAAGAGACCCAGTACTTC. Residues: CASMGRERGQETQYF.

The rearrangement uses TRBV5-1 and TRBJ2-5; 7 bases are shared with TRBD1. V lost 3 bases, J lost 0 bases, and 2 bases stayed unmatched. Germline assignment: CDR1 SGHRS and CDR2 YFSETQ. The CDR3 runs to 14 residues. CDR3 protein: CASSYQGDQETQYF. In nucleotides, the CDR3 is TGCGCCAGCAGCTACCAGGGGGACCAAGAGACCCAGTACTTC.

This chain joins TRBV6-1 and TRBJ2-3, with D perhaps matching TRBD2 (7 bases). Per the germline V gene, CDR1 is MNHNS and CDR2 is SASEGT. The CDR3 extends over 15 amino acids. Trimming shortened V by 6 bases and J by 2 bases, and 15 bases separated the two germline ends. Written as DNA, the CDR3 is TGTGCCAGCAGGCGAGCCCGGGGGGCCACAGATACGCAGTATTTT. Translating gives CASRRARGATDTQYF.

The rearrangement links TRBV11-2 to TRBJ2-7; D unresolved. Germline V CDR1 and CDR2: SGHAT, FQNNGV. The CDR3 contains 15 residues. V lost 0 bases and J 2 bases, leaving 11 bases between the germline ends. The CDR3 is CASSLDWHHTYEQYF. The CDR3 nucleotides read TGTGCCAGCAGCTTAGACTGGCACCACACCTACGAGCAGTACTTC. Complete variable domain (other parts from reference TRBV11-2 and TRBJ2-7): EAGVAQSPRYKIIEKRQSVAFWCNPISGHATLYWYQQILGQGPKLLIQFQNNGVVDDSQLPKDRFSAERLKGVDSTLKIQPAKLEDSAVYLCASSLDWHHTYEQYFGPGTRLTVT.

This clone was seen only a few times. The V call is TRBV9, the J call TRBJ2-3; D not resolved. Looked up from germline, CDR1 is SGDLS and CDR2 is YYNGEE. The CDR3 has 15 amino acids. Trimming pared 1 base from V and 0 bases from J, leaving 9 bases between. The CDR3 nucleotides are TGTGCCAGCAGCGTATTATCTACTAGCACAGATACGCAGTATTTT. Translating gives CASSVLSTSTDTQYF.

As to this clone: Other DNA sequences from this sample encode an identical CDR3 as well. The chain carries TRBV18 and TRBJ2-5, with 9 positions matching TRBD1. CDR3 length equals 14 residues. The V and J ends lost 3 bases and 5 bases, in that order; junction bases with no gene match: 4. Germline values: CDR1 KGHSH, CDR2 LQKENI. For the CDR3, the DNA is TGTGCCAGCTCACCTGGGACAGGGAGGGAGACCCAGTACTTC. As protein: CASSPGTGRETQYF. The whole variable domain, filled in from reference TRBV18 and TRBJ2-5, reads NAGVMQNPRHLVRRRGQEARLRCSPMKGHSHVYWYRQLPEEGLKFMVYLQKENIIDESGMPKERFSAEFPKEGPSILRIQQVVRGDSAAYFCASSPGTGRETQYFGPGTRLLVL.